This entry is about one T cell receptor (beta chain). The antigen is unknown. The data belong to a study of PD-L1 blockade in urothelial cancer. About the study: Patients went on atezolizumab in about 2014, receiving 1,200 mg intravenously every 3 weeks. A median of about 140,000 T cells was found in the blood samples.

CDR3 length equals 15 residues. Germline V lookup: CDR1 SGHNT, CDR2 YYREEE (reference sequence). V was shortened by 4 bases and J by 7 bases, with 20 bases between the two germline ends. Study results and caveats: Tumor-associated blood clones were expanded more by durable-benefit patients at 3 weeks.

Time point here: peripheral blood 6 weeks after treatment start. TCRdb's copy holds only in-frame clones and misses some; the assay was immunoSEQ multiplex PCR. The sample gives about 50,000 clones, approximately 90% of which show up once; approximately 2.5% is in the top ten. The TCR originated in a man aged 55 to 70 with urothelial cancer. V and J are TRBV5-4 and TRBJ1-1; weak D call: TRBD1 (6 bases). The specimen was PBMCs, collected around atezolizumab (anti-PD-L1) treatment. CDR3 residues: CASSPGGGRTLEAFF. The CDR3 DNA follows: TGTGCCAGCAGCCCCGGGGGGGGCAGGACCCTTGAAGCTTTCTTT.